The rows below give T cell receptor beta chains drawn from one sample of a study of blood T cell repertoires in COVID-19. Only in-frame clones appear in the TCRdb table, and some are missing; sequencing was by immunoSEQ multiplex PCR. This sample has more than 100,000 clones; about 80% occur once, and the top ten carry approximately 16%. Material for sequencing was peripheral blood. The receptor source for this set is a man in his sixties with active or convalescent COVID-19. The conserved cysteine and the conserved F or W are not part of the CDR3 here. The order of the fields is V gene, CDR3 protein.

>TRBV5-1
ASSLLGEGYGYT
>TRBV24-1
ATQGSNQPQH
>TRBV5-1
ASSQGLHEQY
>TRBV28
ASSLSGRLNTGELF
>TRBV3-1/TRBV3-2
ASSPTGTDGELF
>TRBV29-1
RVGGNYGYT
>TRBV5-5
ASSPSDRALPLALH
>TRBV9
ASSVGVGVYGYT
>TRBV5-1
ASSLGLAEYNEQF
>TRBV9
ASSVEAGAWYEQY
>TRBV14
ASSLSRYTEAF
>TRBV2
ATERTQGSNYEQY
>TRBV9
ASSASGSSYNEQF
>TRBV6-5
ASSRSSYEQY
>TRBV9
ASSPTGWTEAF
>TRBV6-1
ASSEWALAF
>TRBV7-2
ASSLTTEYGYT
>TRBV7-9
ASSSGIRDTEAF
>TRBV30
AWSVRVGSNQPQH
>TRBV29-1
SVTTSGTDTQY
>TRBV7-2
ASSSRQGQNIQY
>TRBV6-2/TRBV6-3
ASSLQTRQPQH
>TRBV5-4
ASSVQAGVGQY
>TRBV15
ATSRDTGRGNGYT
>TRBV28
ASRTGETGHGYT
>TRBV7-9
ASSFAQGTTNEKLF
>TRBV2
AGGGFPYNEQF
>TRBV19
ASSPRTSPVGEQY
>TRBV5-1
ASSLAGTGVSEQY
>TRBV27
ASSLTTGGDGYT
>TRBV4-1
ASSQAGGRREQF
>TRBV27
ASNSRDRAGGYT
>TRBV28
ASKVRVAYEQY
>TRBV19
ASSFKLAGGQETQY
>TRBV6-5
ASSYVGSGGYT
>TRBV4-3
ASSPDRTNYGYT
>TRBV7-8
ASSTRTSLGETQY
>TRBV7-2
ASSLVGSSGSHNEQF
>TRBV29-1
SVISGRGGTKQY
>TRBV6-1
ASSELGSSYNEQF
>TRBV30
AWSVSVLVGTGELGRYEQY
>TRBV3-1/TRBV3-2
ASSLKTGGTDTQY
>TRBV15
ATSRAGTALQEQF
>TRBV7-9
ASSRRVGAGQPQH
>TRBV19
ASSIEASGSWYETQY
>TRBV6-5
ASSPGTSGYNEQF
>TRBV28
ASRRDRYYEQY
>TRBV4-3
ASSQDVGGLGNEQF
>TRBV3-1/TRBV3-2
ASSQGAPPGELF
>TRBV6-5
ASSPLQGFRQPQH
>TRBV27
ASSFGTGGQHSPLH
>TRBV6-4
ASSEVTSGRAYSYNEQF
>TRBV10-3
AISETGGSLGEQY
>TRBV18
ASSGRQGTDTQY
>TRBV24-1
ATSDRKREKRDTQY
>TRBV19
ASSIRSPFGTEAF
>TRBV5-1
ASSLSSTWRETQY
>TRBV7-8
ASSFHSGNTIY